Included here is one T cell receptor beta chain sequence, with context. Antigen unknown. The sample is drawn from a study of cytomegalovirus exposure and HLA in healthy donors. Study-level results: Further analysis was carried out later, and it showed several of the most significant clusters appearing linked to common viral pathogens. Reports indicated that the classifier achieved high specificity and sensitivity in diagnosing cytomegalovirus status. Confirmation was obtained in vitro that a few CMV-associated chains are specific for CMV antigens.

Germline V gives CDR1 SGHRS, CDR2 YFSETQ. The CDR3 consists of 15 residues. V gave up 0 bases and J gave up 10 bases, with 14 bases separating them. 13 Jbeta primers and 60 Vbeta primers were used for the PCR. Profiled with immunoSEQ multiplex PCR; TCRdb holds only in-frame clones, not every one. The sample holds around 200,000 clones, about 83% seen once. The material sequenced was PBMCs. V is TRBV5-1 and J is TRBJ1-6; D perhaps matches TRBD1 (5 bases). The clonotype originates from a woman between 45 and 65 years old in good health and CMV-seropositive. CDR3 sequence (DNA): TGCGCCAGCAGCTTGGGGCAGGGTGCGGAATCACCCCTCCACTTT. It yields the protein CASSLGQGAESPLHF.